This T cell receptor beta chain was identified during a study of shared clonotypes between healthy human individuals. Study observations and caveats: Blood alone was sampled, and tissue repertoires likely differ. Shared clonotypes: about 4.6% naive CD4, roughly 3.5% naive CD8, under 2.5% memory CD4, under 0.45% memory CD8.

This clone was observed once. Its antigen is not known. The table came from immunoSEQ multiplex PCR; TCRdb's copy has only in-frame clones and leaves some out. The sample holds more than 2 million clones, over 85% seen once. This CDR3 has 17 amino acids. CDR1 and CDR2 from the germline V gene are MNHEY and SMNVEV (reference sequence). V lost 2 bases and J lost 0, with 14 bases in between. Naive CD8 cells, CD45RO-negative and positively selected for CCR7, excluded terminally differentiated effector memory CD45RA+ cells. Donors were Caucasian adults residing in Nashville, Tennessee, USA. Sequencing was carried out using naive CD8+ T cells sorted from blood. The rearrangement links TRBV27 to TRBJ2-1; no clear D. This clonotype was obtained from a man aged 18 to 30 in good health. The CDR3 DNA sequence: TGTGCCAGCAGTTTAGCCCCCGGCACCAGCTCCTACAATGAGCAGTTCTTC. Its translation is CASSLAPGTSSYNEQFF.